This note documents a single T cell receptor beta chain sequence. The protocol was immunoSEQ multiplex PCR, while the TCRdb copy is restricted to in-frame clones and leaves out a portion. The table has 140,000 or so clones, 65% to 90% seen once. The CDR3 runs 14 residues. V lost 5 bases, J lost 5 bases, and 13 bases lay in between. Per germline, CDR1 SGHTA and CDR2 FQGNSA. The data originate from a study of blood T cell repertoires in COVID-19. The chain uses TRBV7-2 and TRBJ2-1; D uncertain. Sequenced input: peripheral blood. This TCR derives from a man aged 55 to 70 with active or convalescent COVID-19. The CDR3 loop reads CASSPETANNEQFF. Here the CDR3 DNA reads TGTGCCAGCAGCCCGGAGACGGCCAACAATGAGCAGTTCTTC.